The rows below give T cell receptor beta chains drawn from one sample of a study of T cells in Graves' hyperthyroidism and ophthalmopathy. TCRdb analysed the multiplex PCR reads with MiXCR anew, one entry per CDR3 protein. Seen here are roughly 240,000 distinct CDR3 sequences, over 20% observed once, and the top ten hold approximately 35%. The sequenced material came from blood. All receptors come from a woman aged 40 to 50 with Graves' ophthalmopathy. The CDR3 runs from the conserved cysteine through the conserved F or W. A D gene is named only where the DNA matches it firmly. Clone sizes are given selectively: once, few, many, or a class where the clone is expanded.

clone_size	v_call	j_call	d_call	cdr3_nt	cdr3_aa
few	TRBV12-3/TRBV12-4	TRBJ2-2	-	TGTGCCAGCAGTTCGGGTCACTGGGGCGGGGAGCTGTTTTTT	CASSSGHWGGELFF
many	TRBV28	TRBJ1-1	-	TGTGCCAGCTTCGGAGCGAACACTGAAGCTTTCTTT	CASFGANTEAFF
many	TRBV6-5	TRBJ1-2	TRBD1	TGTGCCAGCAGCGCCGGGACAGACTCTAACTATGGCTACACCTTC	CASSAGTDSNYGYTF
many	TRBV4-1	TRBJ2-7	TRBD1	TGCGCCAGCAGCCAGGGGGGACAGGGGGCGCAAGGGCAGTACTTC	CASSQGGQGAQGQYF
-	TRBV7-9	TRBJ2-7	TRBD1	TGTGCCACCGACGTACGGGACAGCGCCTACGAGCAGTACTTC	CATDVRDSAYEQYF
many	TRBV6-1	TRBJ2-4	-	TGTGCCAGCAGTGAACTAGTAATTGTTTCTATTCAGTACTTC	CASSELVIVSIQYF
once	TRBV10-2	TRBJ1-1	-	TGCGCCAGCAGTGAATCGGTGAACACTGAAGCTTTCTTT	CASSESVNTEAFF
-	TRBV3-1	TRBJ2-2	-	TGTGCCAGCAGCCAAGCCGTAGGTCCCGGGGAGCTGTTTTTT	CASSQAVGPGELFF
many	TRBV5-1	TRBJ2-6	TRBD1	TGCGCCAGCAGCACGGGACAGGGGGGTGCTGGGGCCAACGTCCTGACTTTC	CASSTGQGGAGANVLTF
-	TRBV19	TRBJ1-1	-	TGTGCCAGTACTATGGGGGCAACGAACACTGAAGCTTTCTTT	CASTMGATNTEAFF
many	TRBV12-3/TRBV12-4	TRBJ2-2	-	TGTGCCAGCAGTTTTGGGATCCCCGGGGAGCTGTTTTTT	CASSFGIPGELFF
-	TRBV12-3/TRBV12-4	TRBJ2-7	TRBD2	TGTGCCAGCATGCTTAGCGGGAGATTCGAGCAGTACTTC	CASMLSGRFEQYF
once	TRBV28	TRBJ1-6	-	TGTGCCAGCAGTTTACTCGACGGGAGCGGTTCACCCCTCCACTTT	CASSLLDGSGSPLHF
-	TRBV12-3/TRBV12-4	TRBJ1-1	-	TGTGCCAGCAGTTCCGAGACAGGCTCAGCTTTCTTT	CASSSETGSAFF
many	TRBV7-2	TRBJ2-4	-	TGTGCCAGCAGCTTAGTCGGACTAGCCAAAAACATTCAGTACTTC	CASSLVGLAKNIQYF
many	TRBV7-2	TRBJ2-5	-	TGTGCCAGCAGGTCCGATCAGGGTCGGGGAGAGACCCAGTACTTC	CASRSDQGRGETQYF
-	TRBV24-1	TRBJ2-1	-	TGTGCCACCAGTGATTTGCATCGGGCTAGGAATGAGCAGTTCTTC	CATSDLHRARNEQFF
-	TRBV5-1	TRBJ1-2	TRBD1	TGCGCCAGCAGCCCCGCCACGACAGGGCTTAACTATGGCTACACCTTC	CASSPATTGLNYGYTF